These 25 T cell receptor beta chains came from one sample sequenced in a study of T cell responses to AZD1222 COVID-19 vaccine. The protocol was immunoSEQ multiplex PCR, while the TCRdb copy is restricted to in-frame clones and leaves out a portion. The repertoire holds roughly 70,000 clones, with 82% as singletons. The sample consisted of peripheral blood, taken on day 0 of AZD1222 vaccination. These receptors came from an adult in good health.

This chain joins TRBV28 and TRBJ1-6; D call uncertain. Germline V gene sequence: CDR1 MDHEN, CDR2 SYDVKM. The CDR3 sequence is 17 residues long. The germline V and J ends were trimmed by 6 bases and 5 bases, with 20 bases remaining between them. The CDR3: CASSLGGAGGDNSPLHF. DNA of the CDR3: TGTGCCAGCAGCCTCGGTGGAGCGGGAGGAGATAATTCACCCCTCCACTTT.

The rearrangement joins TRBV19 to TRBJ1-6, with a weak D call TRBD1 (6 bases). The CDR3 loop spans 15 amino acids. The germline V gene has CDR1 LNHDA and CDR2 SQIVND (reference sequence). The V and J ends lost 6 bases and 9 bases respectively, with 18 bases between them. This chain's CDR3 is CASSSSNRETSPLHF. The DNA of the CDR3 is TGTGCCAGTAGCAGTTCCAACAGGGAAACTTCACCCCTCCACTTT.

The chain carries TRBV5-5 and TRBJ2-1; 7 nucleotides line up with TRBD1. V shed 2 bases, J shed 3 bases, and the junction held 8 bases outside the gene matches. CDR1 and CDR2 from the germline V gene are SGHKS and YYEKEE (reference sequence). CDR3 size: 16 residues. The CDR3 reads CASSFQQGIVYNEQFF. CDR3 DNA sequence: TGTGCCAGCAGCTTCCAACAGGGGATAGTCTACAATGAGCAGTTCTTC. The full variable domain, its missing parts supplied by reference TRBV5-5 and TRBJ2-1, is DAGVTQSPTHLIKTRGQQVTLRCSPISGHKSVSWYQQVLGQGPQFIFQYYEKEERGRGNFPDRFSARQFPNYSSELNVNALLLGDSALYLCASSFQQGIVYNEQFFGPGTRLTVL.

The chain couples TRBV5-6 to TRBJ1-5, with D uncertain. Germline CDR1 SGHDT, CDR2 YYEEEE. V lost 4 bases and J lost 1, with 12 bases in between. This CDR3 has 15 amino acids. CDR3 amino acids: CASSAVGSSNQPQHF. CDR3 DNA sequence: TGTGCCAGCAGCGCGGTCGGCTCGAGCAATCAGCCCCAGCATTTT.

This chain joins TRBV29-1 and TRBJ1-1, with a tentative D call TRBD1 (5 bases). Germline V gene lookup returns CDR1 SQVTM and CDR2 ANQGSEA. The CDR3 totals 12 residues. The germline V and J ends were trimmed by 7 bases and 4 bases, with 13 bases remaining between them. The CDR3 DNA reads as TGCAGCGCGTTGGGGGTTGGCACTGAAGCTTTCTTT. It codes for CSALGVGTEAFF. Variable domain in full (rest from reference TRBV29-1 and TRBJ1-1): SAVISQKPSRDICQRGTSLTIQCQVDSQVTMMFWYRQQPGQSLTLIATANQGSEATYESGFVIDKFPISRPNLTFSTLTVSNMSPEDSSIYLCSALGVGTEAFFGQGTRLTVV.

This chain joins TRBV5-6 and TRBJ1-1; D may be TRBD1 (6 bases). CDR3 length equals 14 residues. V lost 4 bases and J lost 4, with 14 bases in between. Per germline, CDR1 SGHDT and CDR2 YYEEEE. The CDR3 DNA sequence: TGTGCCAGCAGCAGCCAGGGGTTCCTCACTGAAGCTTTCTTT. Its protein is CASSSQGFLTEAFF.

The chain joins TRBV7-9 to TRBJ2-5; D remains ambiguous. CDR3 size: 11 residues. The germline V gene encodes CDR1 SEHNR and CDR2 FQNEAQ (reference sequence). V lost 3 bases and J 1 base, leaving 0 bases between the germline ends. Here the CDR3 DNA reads TGTGCCAGCAGCTTCCAAGAGACCCAGTACTTC. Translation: CASSFQETQYF. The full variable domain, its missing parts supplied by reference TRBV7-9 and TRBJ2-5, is DTGVSQNPRHKITKRGQNVTFRCDPISEHNRLYWYRQTLGQGPEFLTYFQNEAQLEKSRLLSDRFSAERPKGSFSTLEIQRTEQGDSAMYLCASSFQETQYFGPGTRLLVL.

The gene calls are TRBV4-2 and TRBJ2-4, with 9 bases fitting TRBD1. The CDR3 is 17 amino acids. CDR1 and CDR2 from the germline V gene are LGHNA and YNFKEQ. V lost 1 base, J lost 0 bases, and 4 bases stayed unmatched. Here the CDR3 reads CASSQGTGAIAKNIQYF. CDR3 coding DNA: TGTGCCAGCAGCCAAGGGACAGGGGCTATAGCCAAAAACATTCAGTACTTC.

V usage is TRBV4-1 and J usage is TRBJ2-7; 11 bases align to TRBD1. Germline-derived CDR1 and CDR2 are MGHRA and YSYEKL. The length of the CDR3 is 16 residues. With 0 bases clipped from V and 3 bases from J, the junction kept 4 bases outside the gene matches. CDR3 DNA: TGCGCCAGCAGCCAAGAAGGGACAGGGGGGTACTACGAGCAGTACTTC. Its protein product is CASSQEGTGGYYEQYF.

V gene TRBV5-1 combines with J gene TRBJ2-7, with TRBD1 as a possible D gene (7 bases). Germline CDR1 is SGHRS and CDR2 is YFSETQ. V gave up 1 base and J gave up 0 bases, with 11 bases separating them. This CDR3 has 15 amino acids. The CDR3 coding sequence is TGCGCCAGCAGCTTGCAGGGGGGACACTCCTACGAGCAGTACTTC. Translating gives CASSLQGGHSYEQYF.

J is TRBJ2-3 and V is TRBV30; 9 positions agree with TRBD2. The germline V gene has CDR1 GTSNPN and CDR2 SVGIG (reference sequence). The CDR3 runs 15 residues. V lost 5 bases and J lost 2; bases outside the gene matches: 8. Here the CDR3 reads CAWGPSGEPTDTQYF. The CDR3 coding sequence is TGTGCCTGGGGCCCTAGCGGGGAGCCCACAGATACGCAGTATTTT.

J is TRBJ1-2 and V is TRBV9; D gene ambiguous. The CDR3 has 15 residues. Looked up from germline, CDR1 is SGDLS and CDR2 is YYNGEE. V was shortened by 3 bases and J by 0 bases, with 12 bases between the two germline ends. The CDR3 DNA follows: TGTGCCAGCAGCGCTCAGAGTCTAGCTAACTATGGCTACACCTTC. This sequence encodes CASSAQSLANYGYTF.

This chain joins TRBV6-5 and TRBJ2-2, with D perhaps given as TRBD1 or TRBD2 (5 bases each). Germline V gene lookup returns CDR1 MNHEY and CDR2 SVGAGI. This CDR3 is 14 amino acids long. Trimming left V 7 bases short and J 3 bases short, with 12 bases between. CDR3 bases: TGTGCCAGCATTTCCGGGACCTACACCGGGGAGCTGTTTTTT. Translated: CASISGTYTGELFF.

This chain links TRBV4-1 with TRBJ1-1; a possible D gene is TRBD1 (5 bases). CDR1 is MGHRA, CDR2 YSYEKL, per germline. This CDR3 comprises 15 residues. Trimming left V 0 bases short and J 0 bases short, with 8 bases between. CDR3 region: CASSQDWGMNTEAFF. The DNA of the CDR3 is TGCGCCAGCAGCCAAGATTGGGGCATGAACACTGAAGCTTTCTTT.

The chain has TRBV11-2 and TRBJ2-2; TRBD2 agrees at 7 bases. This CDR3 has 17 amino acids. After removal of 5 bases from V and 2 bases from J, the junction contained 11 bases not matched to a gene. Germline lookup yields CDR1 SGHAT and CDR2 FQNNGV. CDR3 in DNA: TGTGCCAGCAGCCTCCGAGCTGGGAGGGGCAACACCGGGGAGCTGTTTTTT. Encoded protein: CASSLRAGRGNTGELFF.

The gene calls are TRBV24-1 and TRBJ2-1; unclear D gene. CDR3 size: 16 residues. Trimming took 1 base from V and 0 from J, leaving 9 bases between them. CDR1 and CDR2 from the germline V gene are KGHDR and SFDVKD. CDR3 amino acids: CATSDFRPSSYNEQFF. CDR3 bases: TGTGCCACCAGTGATTTCCGCCCCTCCTCCTACAATGAGCAGTTCTTC.

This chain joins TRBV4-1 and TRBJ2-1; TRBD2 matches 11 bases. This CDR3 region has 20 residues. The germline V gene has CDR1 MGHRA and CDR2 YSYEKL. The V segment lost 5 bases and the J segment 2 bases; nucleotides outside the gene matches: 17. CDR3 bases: TGCGCCAGCAGCTTACGACTGCGCGGGCTAGCGGGGGGTACCTACAATGAGCAGTTCTTC. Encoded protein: CASSLRLRGLAGGTYNEQFF.

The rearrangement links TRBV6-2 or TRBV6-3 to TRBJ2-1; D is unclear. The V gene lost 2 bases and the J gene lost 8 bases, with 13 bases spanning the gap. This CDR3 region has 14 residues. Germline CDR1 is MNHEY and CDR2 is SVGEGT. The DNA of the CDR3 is TGTGCCAGCAGTTACCTCGGGCCGCGCGATGAGCAGTTCTTC. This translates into CASSYLGPRDEQFF.

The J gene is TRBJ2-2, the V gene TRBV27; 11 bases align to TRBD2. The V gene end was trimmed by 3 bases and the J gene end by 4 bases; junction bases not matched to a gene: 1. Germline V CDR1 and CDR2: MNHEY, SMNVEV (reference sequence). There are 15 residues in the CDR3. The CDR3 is CASSFGTSGTGELFF. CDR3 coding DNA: TGTGCCAGCAGTTTTGGGACTAGCGGCACCGGGGAGCTGTTTTTT.

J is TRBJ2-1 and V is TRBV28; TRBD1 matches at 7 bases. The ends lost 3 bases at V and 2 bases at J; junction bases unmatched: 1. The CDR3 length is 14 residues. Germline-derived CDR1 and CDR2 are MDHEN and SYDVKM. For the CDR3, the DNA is TGTGCCAGCAGTTTTGGGACAGCCTACAATGAGCAGTTCTTC. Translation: CASSFGTAYNEQFF.

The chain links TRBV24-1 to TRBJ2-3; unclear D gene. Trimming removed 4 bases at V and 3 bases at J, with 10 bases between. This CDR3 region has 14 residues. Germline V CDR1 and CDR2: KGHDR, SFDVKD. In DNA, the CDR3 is TGTGCCACCAGTGACCAGGATGCGACAGATACGCAGTATTTT. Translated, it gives CATSDQDATDTQYF.

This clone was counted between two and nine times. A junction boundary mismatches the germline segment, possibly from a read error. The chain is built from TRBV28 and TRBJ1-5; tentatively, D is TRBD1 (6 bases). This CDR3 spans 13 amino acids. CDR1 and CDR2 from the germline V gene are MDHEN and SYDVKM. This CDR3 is CASMEQGNRPQHF. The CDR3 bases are TGTGCCAGCATGGAACAGGGAAATCGGCCCCAGCATTTT.

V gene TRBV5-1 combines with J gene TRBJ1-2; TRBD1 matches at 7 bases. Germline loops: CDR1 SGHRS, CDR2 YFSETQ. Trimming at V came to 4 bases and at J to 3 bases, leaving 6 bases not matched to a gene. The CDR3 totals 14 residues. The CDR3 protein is CASSPRTGDYGYTF. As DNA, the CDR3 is TGCGCCAGCAGCCCCCGGACAGGAGACTATGGCTACACCTTC.

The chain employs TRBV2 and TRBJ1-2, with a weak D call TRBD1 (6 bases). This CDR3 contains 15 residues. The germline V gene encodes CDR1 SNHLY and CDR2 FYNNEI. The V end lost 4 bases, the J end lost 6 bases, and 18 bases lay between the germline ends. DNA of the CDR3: TGTGCCAGCAGTGGGGGGGGAACATACAGGGATGGCTACACCTTC. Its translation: CASSGGGTYRDGYTF.

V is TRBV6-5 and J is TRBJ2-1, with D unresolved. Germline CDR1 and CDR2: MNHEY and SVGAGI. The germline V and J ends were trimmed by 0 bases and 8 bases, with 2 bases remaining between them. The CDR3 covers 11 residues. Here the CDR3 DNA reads TGTGCCAGCAGTTACTCGCATGAGCAGTTCTTC. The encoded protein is CASSYSHEQFF.